This TCR beta chain was captured in a study of blood T cell repertoires in COVID-19. Clones were sequenced by immunoSEQ multiplex PCR, and TCRdb holds only the in-frame ones, with some missing. This repertoire shows 200,000 to 250,000 clones, about 81% found once; its top ten account for around 9%. This CDR3 is built from 15 residues. V lost 6 bases and J lost 3; bases outside the gene matches: 8. Germline V gives CDR1 SNHLY, CDR2 FYNNEI. Sequenced: PBMCs or T cells enriched from blood (not recorded which). V gene TRBV2 combines with J gene TRBJ2-3; 8 bases are shared with TRBD2. The TCR was taken from a man in his forties who had recovered from COVID-19. The CDR3 DNA reads as TGTGCCAGCAGGTCGCCTAGCGGGCATACAGATACGCAGTATTTT. Protein: CASRSPSGHTDTQYF.